The 14 T cell receptor beta chains reported below all come from one sample, sequenced in a study of blood T cell repertoires in COVID-19. This table comes from immunoSEQ multiplex PCR, and its TCRdb copy is limited to in-frame clones, with some not included. The table includes 35,000 to 50,000 clones, more than 75% detected once. The sample taken for sequencing was peripheral blood. These receptors originate from a woman in her seventies in a cohort sampled during active COVID-19.

The chain recombines TRBV5-1 with TRBJ1-1; D uncertain. This CDR3 comprises 15 residues. Germline V gene sequence: CDR1 SGHRS, CDR2 YFSETQ. V lost 0 bases, J lost 0 bases, and 9 bases lay in between. The CDR3 nucleotides read TGCGCCAGCAGCTTGGGTGCAGGTATGAACACTGAAGCTTTCTTT. The encoded protein is CASSLGAGMNTEAFF.

V and J are TRBV7-8 and TRBJ2-1, with a weak D call TRBD2 (5 bases). V was clipped by 5 bases and J by 10 bases, with 12 bases between them. Germline CDR1 reads SGHVS; CDR2 reads FQNEAQ. This CDR3 spans 12 amino acids. The CDR3 region has the DNA TGTGCCAGCAGCCGCCTAGCTTCCGAGCAGTTCTTC. Encoded protein: CASSRLASEQFF.

The chain combines TRBV6-2 or TRBV6-3 with TRBJ1-2, with 7 bases lining up with TRBD1. V shed 5 bases, J shed 6 bases, and the junction held 12 bases outside the gene matches. The germline V gene has CDR1 MNHEY and CDR2 SVGEGT. The CDR3 length is 15 residues. CDR3: CASSHRTGDLNGYTF. Here the CDR3 DNA reads TGTGCCAGCAGTCACCGGACAGGTGATTTAAATGGCTACACCTTC.

This chain links TRBV27 with TRBJ2-1, with 7 bases identical to TRBD2. The junction had 11 bases not matched to a gene; V was cut back by 5 bases and J by 7 bases. The CDR3 covers 15 residues. Germline CDR1 is MNHEY and CDR2 is SMNVEV (reference sequence). The CDR3 sequence is CASSPSVTSRNEQFF. For the CDR3, the DNA is TGTGCCAGCAGTCCCTCCGTGACTAGCAGGAATGAGCAGTTCTTC.

The chain carries TRBV27 and TRBJ2-6; 7 bases fit TRBD1. Germline-derived CDR1 and CDR2 are MNHEY and SMNVEV (reference sequence). J gave up 2 bases and V 7 bases, and 5 bases lay outside the gene matches. CDR3 length equals 15 residues. The chain's CDR3 is CASTLTGTGANVLTF. In nucleotides, the CDR3 is TGTGCCAGCACCCTGACAGGGACTGGGGCCAACGTCCTGACTTTC.

The chain carries TRBV28 and TRBJ1-1; no definite D call. The CDR3 runs to 21 residues. Looked up from germline, CDR1 is MDHEN and CDR2 is SYDVKM. With 3 bases removed from V and 0 bases from J, the gap between germline ends came to 29 bases. CDR3 nucleotide sequence: TGTGCCAGCAGTTTCATGATCGGGTATGGAGTGGCAGAGACTATGAACACTGAAGCTTTCTTT. It is translated as CASSFMIGYGVAETMNTEAFF.

The chain carries TRBV5-1 and TRBJ1-5, with 12 bases that match TRBD1. V shed 0 bases and J 5 bases; nucleotides not matched to a gene: 3. CDR1 and CDR2 (germline): SGHRS, YFSETQ. The CDR3 sequence is 16 residues long. The CDR3 reads CASSLGGTGGYQPQHF. In nucleotides, the CDR3 is TGCGCCAGCAGCTTGGGGGGGACAGGGGGCTATCAGCCCCAGCATTTT. The full variable domain, with the rest looked up from reference TRBV5-1 and TRBJ1-5, is KAGVTQTPRYLIKTRGQQVTLSCSPISGHRSVSWYQQTPGQGLQFLFEYFSETQRNKGNFPGRFSGRQFSNSRSEMNVSTLELGDSALYLCASSLGGTGGYQPQHFGDGTRLSIL.

V is TRBV5-4 and J is TRBJ2-1, with unresolved D. The germline V gene encodes CDR1 SGHNT and CDR2 YYREEE (reference sequence). The CDR3 totals 14 residues. Trimming removed 0 bases from V and 12 bases from J, with 16 bases in between. DNA of the CDR3: TGTGCCAGCAGCTTGGAGCGCGACGGCCTAAGGCAGTTCTTC. Its protein product is CASSLERDGLRQFF.

This rearrangement joins TRBV12-3 or TRBV12-4 to TRBJ2-1; a possible D gene is TRBD2 (5 bases). This CDR3 has 13 amino acids. Trimming took off 5 bases at V and 9 bases at J, with 14 bases between the two ends. The CDR3 DNA is TGTGCCAGCAGTAGGACGCGGAGCGGTGAGCAGTTCTTC. Protein sequence: CASSRTRSGEQFF.

The chain recombines TRBV18 with TRBJ2-5; 8 bases agree with TRBD2. The CDR3 loop spans 17 amino acids. V gave up 3 bases and J gave up 1 base; unmatched junction bases: 10. Per the germline V gene, CDR1 is KGHSH and CDR2 is LQKENI. DNA of the CDR3: TGTGCCAGCTCACCTATGGAGACTAGCGTCATCCAAGAGACCCAGTACTTC. It encodes CASSPMETSVIQETQYF.

The chain couples TRBV6-5 to TRBJ1-2; D possibly corresponds to TRBD1 (6 bases). V was trimmed by 6 bases and J by 1 base, leaving 12 bases between them. This CDR3 comprises 14 residues. Germline CDR1 and CDR2: MNHEY and SVGAGI. CDR3 nucleotide sequence: TGTGCCAGCAGGCTGGACAGTATTAACTATGGCTACACCTTC. This encodes CASRLDSINYGYTF.

The rearrangement links TRBV6-4 to TRBJ2-5; a possible D gene is TRBD2 (6 bases). The CDR3 covers 14 residues. V was shortened by 3 bases and J by 3 bases, with 11 bases between the two germline ends. The germline V gene has CDR1 MRHNA and CDR2 SNTAGT. The CDR3 reads CASSERGREETQYF. CDR3 coding DNA: TGTGCCAGCAGTGAGCGGGGCAGGGAAGAGACCCAGTACTTC.

The gene calls are TRBV4-3 and TRBJ2-1; D gene ambiguous. Germline CDR1 is LGHNA and CDR2 is YSLEER. The CDR3 contains 16 residues. The V gene lost 2 bases and the J gene lost 0 bases, with 11 bases spanning the gap. CDR3 protein: CASSQSTRNSYNEQFF. The CDR3 DNA sequence: TGCGCCAGCAGCCAATCTACGCGCAACTCCTACAATGAGCAGTTCTTC.

The chain combines TRBV7-9 with TRBJ2-7; D uncertain. Germline V gene lookup returns CDR1 SEHNR and CDR2 FQNEAQ (reference sequence). CDR3 size: 13 residues. V lost 3 bases to trimming and J lost 3 bases, with 9 bases between them. For the CDR3, the DNA is TGTGCCAGCAGCTTTAGCCATAGCTACGAGCAGTACTTC. Its translation: CASSFSHSYEQYF.